The T cell receptor beta chain under discussion was sequenced for a study of cytomegalovirus exposure and HLA in healthy donors. V gave up 4 bases and J gave up 10 bases; unmatched junction bases: 11. Germline assignment: CDR1 SEHNR and CDR2 FQNEAQ (reference sequence). This CDR3 spans 15 amino acids. The PCR had 60 Vbeta and 13 Jbeta primers. Only in-frame clones appear in the TCRdb table, and some are missing; sequencing was by immunoSEQ multiplex PCR. The data show some 100,000 clones, roughly 75% seen once. The gene calls are TRBV7-9 and TRBJ2-1; 9 bases align to TRBD2. The sequenced sample was PBMCs. The TCR was taken from a woman younger than 35 in good health and CMV-seropositive. CDR3 sequence: CASSSTGTSWEEQFF. The DNA of the CDR3 is TGTGCCAGCAGCTCTACCGGGACTAGCTGGGAGGAGCAGTTCTTC.